This TCR beta chain was captured in a study of shared clonotypes between healthy human individuals (dated by TCRdb to 2018 to 2021). Regarding the research as a whole: The cohort included three men and two women between 18 and 49 years of age. Between about 0.8 and 9.5 billion PBMCs per donor were obtained by leukapheresis. To increase sequencing depth and limit assay-specific biases, TCR repertoire library preparation and sequencing were carried out by different laboratories using diverse techniques. The study deeply sequenced blood TCR repertoires of five healthy adults to estimate repertoire size and the extent of clonotype sharing between individuals. Per donor, three plates each were used for CD4 naive and CD4 memory, two for CD8 naive, and one for CD8 memory. Study-wide conclusions, independent of this receptor: Only blood was sampled, and tissue TCR repertoires likely differ from those in blood. Even with the large sequencing depth, rarefaction of the sorted-subset datasets indicated that sequencing was incomplete. Estimated clonotype richness was generally larger for naive than for memory subsets. Compared with non-shared clonotypes, clonotypes shared by all four sorted-subset donors had higher generation probabilities. When four donors were compared, the shared fraction of clonotypes was roughly 4.8% for naive CD4, 3.5% for naive CD8, 2.3% for memory CD4, and roughly 0.4% for memory CD8. Because the study included only a small number of donors, the genetic and exposure-history diversity represented was limited. Based on pairwise subsampling, the degree of clonotype sharing among donors was expected to be affected by sequencing depth.

TCR CDR3 regions were amplified from genomic DNA by multiplex PCR using the deep immunoSEQ assay. Extracted genomic DNA from each cell subset was distributed evenly across all wells of several immunoSEQ 96-well plates, and each plate was treated as a replicate. Each replicate PCR for sorted subsets received around 210 ng genomic DNA, equal to tens of thousands of T cell genomes. Purified libraries were quantified with a Qubit 3.0 fluorometer, sized on a Bioanalyzer 2100, and re-quantified with the KAPA Library Quantification kit. A separate single-read 150-cycle Illumina NextSeq 550 flow cell was used to sequence each immunoSEQ 96-well plate. Concerning the study's data processing: Because the immunoSEQ output included only junctional sequences and no quality scores, the filtering could not be the same as the filtering used for full-length reads. To assign V/J genes and CDR3, sequences were annotated against IMGT germline references using PyIR, a Python wrapper for IgBLAST v1.9. Reads were removed for weak V/J assignments (E-value above 1e-6), missing CDR3, stop codons, out-of-frame junctions, or ambiguous translated residues. V3J clonotypes were defined by identical inferred V gene, J gene, and CDR3 amino acid sequence. The percentage overlap between two repertoires was calculated by dividing the number of shared unique clonotypes by the size of the smaller repertoire. RTK rarefaction, the Chao1 estimator, and Recon v2.1 estimates of unobserved clonotypes were used to assess repertoire richness. Generation probabilities for all TCRbeta clonotypes obtained by the gDNA method from a handful of donors were computed using OLGA. TCRdb holds this immuneACCESS table with in-frame rearrangements only. Some clones are missing; in checked studies, unresolved V genes explain under half, and the rest has no known cause. V, J and clone size are taken as reported in that table, and D and trimming were inferred from the DNA itself. The sample table lists about 580,000 clones, about 98% of them with a count of one. The ten largest clones represent roughly 0.29% of the sample.

The junction shows trimming of 5 bases on V and 0 bases on J, and the gene matches do not reach 5 bases of it. Counted from cysteine to phenylalanine, this CDR3 has 14 amino acids. Only the CDR3 DNA is retained, 42 bases long and in frame from the first base. CDR1 and CDR2, per the germline V gene (reference sequence), are GTSNPN and SVGIG. As for this clone: No cognate antigen has been identified for it. The sample holds no much larger clone one base away, and base qualities are not on file.

CD8 naive samples were obtained by positive selection for CCR7 among CD45RO-negative cells, yielding a CD45RA+CCR7+ population from which TemRA cells were excluded. Healthy HIV-negative adults with no recently reported acute infections or vaccinations were included as donors. Every donor was a Caucasian adult residing in Nashville, Tennessee, USA. Blood was collected by leukapheresis, and PBMCs were isolated by Ficoll-Histopaque density gradient centrifugation and then cryopreserved in liquid nitrogen vapor phase. Analytical flow cytometry was used to check the purity and quantity of every magnetically sorted T cell population. Each sorted fraction had its genomic DNA isolated and then quantified by UV absorbance on a Nanodrop 2000c.

This chain is built from TRBV30 and TRBJ1-1, and TRBD1 matches 8 of the central bases. Sample: naive CD8+ T cells sorted from blood. What this sample's cell subset or site label stands for: CD45RA+CCR7+. The clonotype was recovered from a man aged 25 to 40 in good health. The CDR3 region reads CAWQGQGLNTEAFF. Here is the DNA: TGTGCCTGGCAAGGACAGGGATTGAACACTGAAGCTTTCTTT.